The next 9 T cell receptor beta chains were all read from a single sample in a study of T cell repertoires in cytomegalovirus infection. MiXCR, applied by TCRdb to the reads, yields one record per CDR3 protein. The table lists hundreds of thousands of distinct CDR3 sequences, more than 25% of them singletons, with around 15% in the top ten. The antigens for these receptors are not known. The sequencing here drew on cultured CD8+ T cells from PBMCs, taken from culture after CMV antigen stimulation. These receptors all stem from a human donor in good health (CMV status not recorded). Some clones in this sample may be carry-over from other donors' samples.

The CDR3 is CASADLGQGSDTQYF. The CDR3 DNA reads as TGTGCCAGCGCAGACTTGGGACAGGGGTCAGATACGCAGTATTTT. The chain employs TRBV27 and TRBJ2-3; 10 bases agree with TRBD1. There are 15 residues in the CDR3. Germline loops: CDR1 MNHEY, CDR2 SMNVEV (reference sequence). V gave up 8 bases and J gave up 4 bases; unmatched junction bases: 9.

The chain carries TRBV29-1 and TRBJ1-2; D is undetermined. This CDR3 has 11 residues. Germline lookup yields CDR1 SQVTM and CDR2 ANQGSEA. V was trimmed by 0 bases and J by 5 bases, leaving 4 bases between them. CDR3 DNA sequence: TGCAGCGTTGAAGAGCGATATGGCTACACCTTC. The encoded protein is CSVEERYGYTF.

Concerning this clonotype itself: Germline is not matched at one junction end, which may reflect a read error. The chain is built from TRBV4-1 and TRBJ1-1, with D perhaps matching TRBD1 (6 bases). There are 18 residues in the CDR3. Germline CDR1 is MGHRA and CDR2 is YSYEKL. The CDR3 DNA follows: TGTGCCAGCAGCCAAGGAGTAATCCTTCAGGGGTTGAACACTGAAGCTTTCTTT. Protein: CASSQGVILQGLNTEAFF.

This chain links TRBV7-9 with TRBJ2-7, with 9 positions matching TRBD1. CDR1 and CDR2 from the germline V gene are SEHNR and FQNEAQ (reference sequence). There are 14 residues in the CDR3. J was trimmed by 4 bases and V by 5 bases; bases with no gene match: 6. CDR3 sequence (DNA): TGTGCCAGCAGCCTAGGGGACAGGGTTTACGAGCAGTACGTC. The encoded protein is CASSLGDRVYEQYV.

The table lists this clonotype with a few counts. This chain joins TRBV7-9 and TRBJ2-7, with D perhaps TRBD1 (6 bases). CDR1 SEHNR and CDR2 FQNEAQ come from the germline V gene (reference sequence). The CDR3 totals 12 residues. V lost 5 bases and J 5 bases, leaving 10 bases between the germline ends. The CDR3 sequence is CASSPRGDEQYV. The CDR3 DNA reads as TGTGCCAGCAGCCCCAGGGGTGACGAGCAGTACGTC.

The chain combines TRBV20-1 with TRBJ2-1; 8 bases fit TRBD2. The CDR3 loop spans 12 amino acids. The V gene's germline CDR1 is DFQATT and CDR2 SNEGSKA (reference sequence). V lost 5 bases and J lost 8; bases outside the gene matches: 5. CDR3 bases: TGCAGTGCTCAGACCGGGGGGGATGAGCAGTTCTTC. Protein: CSAQTGGDEQFF.

The chain recombines TRBV7-2 with TRBJ2-3; a possible D gene is TRBD1 (6 bases). Trimming stripped 3 bases from V and 4 bases from J, with 14 bases between. CDR3 length: 15 amino acids. Germline CDR1 reads SGHTA; CDR2 reads FQGNSA. CDR3 amino acids: CASSFWSRGADTQYF. Here the CDR3 DNA reads TGTGCCAGCAGCTTTTGGTCCAGGGGTGCAGATACGCAGTATTTT.

The chain couples TRBV10-3 to TRBJ2-6, with TRBD2 identical over 14 bases. The CDR3 loop spans 19 amino acids. V trimming: 4 bases; J trimming: 0 bases; junction bases outside the gene matches: 5. Germline CDR1 ENHRY, CDR2 SYGVKD. The CDR3 nucleotides are TGTGCCATCAGTGGACTAGCGGGGGGGCGGGGCTCTGGGGCCAACGTCCTGACTTTC. Encoded protein: CAISGLAGGRGSGANVLTF.

This chain connects TRBV12-3 or TRBV12-4 to TRBJ2-1; D is ambiguous. The CDR3 has 15 amino acids. Trimming shortened V by 1 base and J by 3 bases, and 10 bases separated the two germline ends. CDR3 sequence reads: CASSLEELDYNEQFF. The CDR3 DNA is TGTGCCAGCAGTTTAGAGGAGCTGGACTACAATGAGCAGTTCTTC.